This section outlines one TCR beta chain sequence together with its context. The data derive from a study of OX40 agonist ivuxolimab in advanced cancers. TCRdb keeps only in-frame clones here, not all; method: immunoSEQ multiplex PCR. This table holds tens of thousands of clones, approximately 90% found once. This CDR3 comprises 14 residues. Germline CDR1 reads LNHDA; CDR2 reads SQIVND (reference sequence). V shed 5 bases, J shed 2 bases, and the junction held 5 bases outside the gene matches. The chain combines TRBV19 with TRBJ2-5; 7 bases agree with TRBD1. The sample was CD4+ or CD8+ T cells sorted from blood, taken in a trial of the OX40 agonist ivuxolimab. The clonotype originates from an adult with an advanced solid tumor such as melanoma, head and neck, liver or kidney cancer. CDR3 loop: CASSPGTAQETQYF. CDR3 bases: TGTGCCAGTAGTCCCGGGACAGCTCAAGAGACCCAGTACTTC.